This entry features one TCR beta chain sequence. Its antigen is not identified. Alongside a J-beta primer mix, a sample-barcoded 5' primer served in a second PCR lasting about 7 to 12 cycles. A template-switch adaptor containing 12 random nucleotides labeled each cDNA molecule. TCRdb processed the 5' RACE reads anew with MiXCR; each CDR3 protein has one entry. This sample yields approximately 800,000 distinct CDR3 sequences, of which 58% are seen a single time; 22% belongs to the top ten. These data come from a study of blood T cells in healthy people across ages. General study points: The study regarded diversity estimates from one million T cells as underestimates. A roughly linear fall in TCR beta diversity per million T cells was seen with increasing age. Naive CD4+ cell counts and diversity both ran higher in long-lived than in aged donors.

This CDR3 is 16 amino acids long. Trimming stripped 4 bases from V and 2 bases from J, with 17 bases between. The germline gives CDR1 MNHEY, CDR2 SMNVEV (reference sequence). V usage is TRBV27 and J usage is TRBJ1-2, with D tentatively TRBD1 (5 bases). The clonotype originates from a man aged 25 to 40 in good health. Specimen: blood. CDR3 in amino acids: CASSSGLRPENYGYTF. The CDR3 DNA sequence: TGTGCCAGCAGTTCGGGGCTAAGACCCGAGAACTATGGCTACACCTTC.